This is a list of T cell receptor beta chains from one sample in a study of control samples from healthy donors and cancer patients. Repertoires were generated with immunoSEQ multiplex PCR, while TCRdb's copy carries only in-frame clones and drops some. The sample lists roughly 120,000 clones, approximately 91% occurring once. The sample was blood. These receptors came from a woman younger than 35 in good health. CDR3s include the opening cysteine and the closing phenylalanine or tryptophan. D genes are given only for firm matches. The size entry is marked missing in some rows and otherwise reads once, few, many or a size class.

v_gene	d_gene	abundance	j_gene	CDR3nt	CDR3aa
TRBV27	TRBD1	.	TRBJ1-2	TGTGCCAGCAGTTTATCGCCGGGACAGGCCTATGGCTACACCTTC	CASSLSPGQAYGYTF
TRBV5-1	.	.	TRBJ1-2	TGCGCCAGCAGCTTGTACAGCACTACCTATGGCTACACCTTC	CASSLYSTTYGYTF
TRBV30	.	.	TRBJ1-2	TGTGCCACACACAGGTTAAATCAGAATGGCTACACCTTC	CATHRLNQNGYTF
TRBV20-1	.	.	TRBJ1-5	TGCAGTGCTAGTCTGTCTCGGGGTAATAGCAATCAGCCCCAGCATTTT	CSASLSRGNSNQPQHF
TRBV4-1	TRBD1	.	TRBJ2-7	TGCGCCAGCAGCCAAGCCGGGGACAGCGCCTACGAGCAGTACTTC	CASSQAGDSAYEQYF
TRBV7-2	.	.	TRBJ2-5	TGTGCCAGCAGCTTAAGGGGTATACCGGCCCAGTACTTC	CASSLRGIPAQYF
TRBV18	.	once	TRBJ2-2	TGTGCCAGCTCACCAGCTCCCGTCACCGGGGAGCTGTTTTTT	CASSPAPVTGELFF
TRBV3-1/TRBV3-2	.	.	TRBJ2-2	TGTGCCAGCAGCCCCTCGGCGGGGGAGCTGTTTTTT	CASSPSAGELFF
TRBV28	TRBD1	once	TRBJ2-7	TGTGCCAGCAGCCCGACCCAGGGGGTTGAAGAGCAGTACTTC	CASSPTQGVEEQYF
TRBV30	.	.	TRBJ1-1	TGTGCCTGGAGTGAAAGGGAGGTCACTGAAGCTTTCTTT	CAWSEREVTEAFF
TRBV15	.	.	TRBJ2-5	TGTGCCACCAGCAGAGTTAGTTCCTATTCGGGGGAGACCCAGTACTTC	CATSRVSSYSGETQYF
TRBV19	TRBD1	.	TRBJ1-1	TGTGCCAGTAGACGGACAGGGTCTGTAAACCGCGCTGAAGCTTTCTTT	CASRRTGSVNRAEAFF
TRBV24-1	TRBD1	.	TRBJ2-1	TGTGCCACCGGACAGGGTTACAATGAGCAGTTCTTC	CATGQGYNEQFF
TRBV10-2	.	once	TRBJ1-2	TGCGCCAGTACAGGCCAGAGTTACGGCTACACCTTC	CASTGQSYGYTF
TRBV15	TRBD2	.	TRBJ2-7	TGTGCCACCAGCAGAGATAGGACTCCAGCGGGAGCCTACGAGCAGTACTTC	CATSRDRTPAGAYEQYF
TRBV3-1/TRBV3-2	.	.	TRBJ2-1	TGTGCCAGCAGCCCCTCATCGACAGTACAGGGCAATGAGCAGTTCTTC	CASSPSSTVQGNEQFF
TRBV3-1/TRBV3-2	.	.	TRBJ2-1	TGTGCCAGCAGCCCCAGCTCCTACAATGAGCAGTTCTTC	CASSPSSYNEQFF
TRBV6-2/TRBV6-3	.	once	TRBJ2-7	TGTGCCAGCAGTCAAAGGGGGGGAGCTTACTACGAGCAGTACTTC	CASSQRGGAYYEQYF
TRBV14	TRBD1	.	TRBJ1-2	TGTGCCAGCAGCCGTGCAGGGGGCAAGTATGGCTACACCTTC	CASSRAGGKYGYTF
TRBV7-9	.	.	TRBJ2-1	TGTGCCAGCAGCTTATTCACAGAAATCAATGAGCAGTTCTTC	CASSLFTEINEQFF
TRBV6-6	.	once	TRBJ1-1	TGTGCCAGCAGTTACGGCAGCATGAACACTGAAGCTTTCTTT	CASSYGSMNTEAFF
TRBV9	.	.	TRBJ2-5	TGTGCCAGCAGCGGTACTAGTTTCCGCGCGGGGACCCAGTACTTC	CASSGTSFRAGTQYF
TRBV2	.	.	TRBJ2-7	TGTGCCAGCCGACTCGACTCTTACGAGCAGTACTTC	CASRLDSYEQYF
TRBV5-6	TRBD1	few	TRBJ2-4	TGTGCCAGCAGCTATGGGACAGCTCTAGCCAAAAACATTCAGTACTTC	CASSYGTALAKNIQYF
TRBV2	TRBD1	.	TRBJ2-5	TGTGCCAGCAGTGAAGAGACAGGGTTCTCCCAAGAGACCCAGTACTTC	CASSEETGFSQETQYF
TRBV7-6	TRBD1	.	TRBJ2-1	TGTGCCAGCAGCTTAGATGGGGGGACAGGGGGCTATGGGCAGTTCTTC	CASSLDGGTGGYGQFF
TRBV4-1	.	.	TRBJ2-4	TGCGCCAGCAGCCAATTTGGAGGGAAAAACATTCAGTACTTC	CASSQFGGKNIQYF
TRBV7-2	TRBD1	.	TRBJ2-5	TGTGCCAGCAGCTTAGGGCCCCGGGACAGCGGACAAGAGACCCAGTACTTC	CASSLGPRDSGQETQYF
TRBV7-3	TRBD2	.	TRBJ2-1	TGTGCCAGCAGCTTGTCGACCTCGACTAGCGGGAAGCAAGGGTCCCAGTTCTTC	CASSLSTSTSGKQGSQFF
TRBV19	TRBD2	.	TRBJ2-1	TGTGCCAGTAGTACACTAGCGGGAGTCTACAATGAGCAGTTCTTC	CASSTLAGVYNEQFF
TRBV7-3	.	.	TRBJ2-3	TGTGCCAGCAGCTTGGAGGGCCGGAGCACAGATACGCAGTATTTT	CASSLEGRSTDTQYF
TRBV6-2/TRBV6-3	.	.	TRBJ2-3	TGTGCCAGCAGTTCGGGATCTCCGACAGATACGCAGTATTTT	CASSSGSPTDTQYF
TRBV7-2	.	.	TRBJ2-3	TGTGCCAGCGCGGTGGGGAGCACAGATACGCAGTATTTT	CASAVGSTDTQYF
TRBV19	.	.	TRBJ1-2	TGTGCCAGTAGTAAACCGACAGGACTACTATCCTATGGCTACACCTTC	CASSKPTGLLSYGYTF
TRBV30	.	.	TRBJ2-2	TGTGCCTGGAGCCGAGGACCAGCCACCGGGGAGCTGTTTTTT	CAWSRGPATGELFF
TRBV7-3	.	once	TRBJ2-3	TGTGCCACTTCTTCAGGGGCTGGAGATACGCAGTATTTT	CATSSGAGDTQYF
TRBV7-2	.	.	TRBJ2-5	TGTGCCAGCAGCTTAGGCCAGGGAGGGACCCAGTACTTC	CASSLGQGGTQYF
TRBV5-5	.	once	TRBJ2-1	TGTGCCAGCTGCGTGGCTTGGAGCTCCTACAATGAGCAGTTCTTC	CASCVAWSSYNEQFF
TRBV6-2/TRBV6-3	.	.	TRBJ2-5	TGTGCCAGCAGTTACGAAGCAGGCGCGGTAGAGACCCAGTACTTC	CASSYEAGAVETQYF
TRBV5-1	.	.	TRBJ2-7	TGCGCCAGCAGCTTGGACCCCAAGACCTACGAGCAGTACTTC	CASSLDPKTYEQYF
TRBV10-1	.	.	TRBJ2-5	TGCGCCAGCAGTGTAGGCAGGGGCGCAGAGACCCAGTACTTC	CASSVGRGAETQYF
TRBV27	TRBD2	.	TRBJ2-3	TGTGCCAGCAGCCGGACTAGCGGGAGTGTAAGCACAGATACGCAGTATTTT	CASSRTSGSVSTDTQYF
TRBV28	.	.	TRBJ2-4	TGTGCCAGCAGTTTAACAGGATCACTGGCCAAAAACATTCAGTACTTC	CASSLTGSLAKNIQYF
TRBV2	.	few	TRBJ1-3	TGTGCCAGCACTTACAGGAGCTCTGGAAACACCATATATTTT	CASTYRSSGNTIYF
TRBV4-3	TRBD1	.	TRBJ2-3	TGCGCCAGCAGCTCGGGACAGGGGAGGGATACGCAGTATTTT	CASSSGQGRDTQYF
TRBV27	.	.	TRBJ2-7	TGTGCCAGCAGTTTCATGGGGAATAGCTACGAGCAGTACTTC	CASSFMGNSYEQYF
TRBV2	.	.	TRBJ2-7	TGTGCCAGCAGGGAGAACTACGAGCAGTACTTC	CASRENYEQYF
TRBV5-5	TRBD1	.	TRBJ1-1	TGTGCCAGCAGCACCCGGACAGGGATGGGTACTGAAGCTTTCTTT	CASSTRTGMGTEAFF
TRBV4-1	.	.	TRBJ2-2	TGCGCCAGCAGCCAAGATTCATGGGGTGGATTAGACACCGGGGAGCTGTTTTTT	CASSQDSWGGLDTGELFF
TRBV5-1	.	.	TRBJ2-7	TGCGCCAGCAGCTTGGCCGCCCAGACGGTCTCCTACGAGCAGTACTTC	CASSLAAQTVSYEQYF
TRBV12-3/TRBV12-4	.	.	TRBJ2-5	TGTGCCAGCAGAGCGGTGAACCAAGAGACCCAGTACTTC	CASRAVNQETQYF
TRBV3-1/TRBV3-2	TRBD2	.	TRBJ2-7	TGTGCCAGCAGCCAATTTAGCGGGGGGACTTACGAGCAGTACTTC	CASSQFSGGTYEQYF
TRBV4-2	TRBD1	.	TRBJ2-2	TGTGCCAGCAGCCAAGCGCGGGGACAGGCCCTCGCGGGTAAGAACACCGGGGAGCTGTTTTTT	CASSQARGQALAGKNTGELFF